What follows are 5 T cell receptor beta chains derived from one specimen sequenced in a study of regulatory T cells in long-lasting Graves disease. Building the TCR beta libraries relied on iRepertoire HTBI primers, and CDR3 regions underwent Arm-PCR. TCRdb reprocessed the multiplex PCR reads via MiXCR and lists one record per CDR3 protein. The sample has hundreds of thousands of distinct CDR3 sequences, about 30% seen once; the top ten hold roughly 40%. Time point of the sample: persistent/refractory GD, antithyroid drugs over 5 years with positive TRAb. Extracted RNA from PBMCs served as the source of the TCR library. The source was peripheral blood mononuclear cells (PBMCs), collected when the disease was refractory, from a patient treated with antithyroid drugs. These receptors were obtained from a female donor with Graves disease.

This clonotype occurred many times. The gene calls are TRBV7-2 and TRBJ2-7, with a tentative D call TRBD1 (7 bases). The ends were cut back, 5 bases at V and 5 bases at J, with 16 bases in the middle. The CDR3 is 14 residues long. CDR1 and CDR2 from the germline V gene are SGHTA and FQGNSA. The CDR3 DNA reads as TGTGCCAGCAGCCCGCTTATCAGGGGGGACGAGCAGTACTTC. Amino acid sequence: CASSPLIRGDEQYF.

This clonotype was recorded a few times. The chain uses TRBV28 and TRBJ1-5; 9 bases line up with TRBD1. This CDR3 is built from 12 residues. From germline, CDR1 is MDHEN and CDR2 SYDVKM. J was trimmed by 6 bases and V by 10 bases; bases with no gene match: 4. CDR3: CATGTGPQPQHF. CDR3 bases: TGTGCCACCGGGACAGGGCCTCAGCCCCAGCATTTT.

This clonotype has a count of ten or more. Here the CDR3 DNA reads TGCAGTGCTAGGGGACTAGCGGGCGAGCAGTACTTC. Translated, it gives CSARGLAGEQYF. The gene calls are TRBV20-1 and TRBJ2-7; TRBD2 matches at 12 bases. V dropped 3 bases and J dropped 6; count of bases not matched to a gene: 0. Germline loops: CDR1 DFQATT, CDR2 SNEGSKA (reference sequence). The CDR3 covers 12 residues.

Points on this clonotype: Given a much more abundant clone one base away, this may be a read error. The gene calls are TRBV2 and TRBJ2-7; D is tentatively TRBD1 or TRBD2 (5 bases each). Germline values: CDR1 SNHLY, CDR2 FYNNEI. This CDR3 has 14 residues. CDR3 sequence reads: CASNPGTYSYGQYF. CDR3 DNA sequence: TGTGCCAGCAATCCCGGGACGTACTCCTACGGGCAGTACTTC.

This sequence joins TRBV9 and TRBJ2-1; 7 nucleotides agree with TRBD1. J was trimmed by 2 bases and V by 0 bases; bases with no gene match: 5. CDR1 is SGDLS, CDR2 YYNGEE, per germline. CDR3 length: 16 residues. For the CDR3, the DNA is TGTGCCAGCAGCGTAGGAGGGACAGAGACCTACAATGAGCAGTTCTTC. Amino acids: CASSVGGTETYNEQFF.